This TCR beta chain was sequenced in a study of blood T cell repertoires in COVID-19. The wider study: There were acute and convalescent COVID-19 samples, and they came from the United States, Italy and Spain.

The V and J ends lost 3 bases and 7 bases respectively, with 19 bases between them. Germline V gene data show CDR1 as SGHNT and CDR2 as YYREEE (reference sequence). The CDR3 runs to 15 residues. The repertoire was sequenced with immunoSEQ multiplex PCR; TCRdb's copy has only in-frame clones and lacks some. The data hold more than 65,000 clones, with around nine tenths observed a single time. This chain connects TRBV5-4 to TRBJ1-1; D may be TRBD1 (5 bases). The sequenced sample was peripheral blood. This TCR came from a human donor in a cohort sampled during active COVID-19. Here the CDR3 DNA reads TGTGCCAGCAGCTCAGGGACTGATAAGACGAATGAAGCTTTCTTT. This sequence encodes CASSSGTDKTNEAFF.